A selection of T cell receptor beta chains follows, all from one sample in a study of T-cell reconstitution after alpha-beta-depleted transplantation in children. TCRdb used MiXCR to reprocess the PCR reads, holding one entry per CDR3 protein. The repertoire holds 90,000 to 100,000 distinct CDR3 sequences, with 20% to 25% as singletons. Sequences were derived from PBMCs, sampled before TCRalphabeta/CD19-depleted stem cell transplant. All receptors come from a boy aged 2 to 9 with acute lymphoblastic leukemia, due to receive a stem cell transplant. Both conserved end residues are part of each CDR3. The D gene is left open where the match is weak. Not every row has a clone size; where given, it reads once, few, many or a size class.

clone_size,v_call,j_call,d_call,cdr3_nt,cdr3_aa
few,TRBV5-1,TRBJ1-5,-,TGCGCCAGCAGCTTGATGGGTCTTCGGAATCAGCCCCAGCATTTT,CASSLMGLRNQPQHF
few,TRBV7-9,TRBJ1-2,-,TGTGCCAGCAGCCCCGTTGGCTACACCTTC,CASSPVGYTF
-,TRBV9,TRBJ2-7,-,TGTGCCAGCAGCGGAGGGCCAGCCTACGAGCAGTACTTC,CASSGGPAYEQYF
-,TRBV7-9,TRBJ2-7,-,TGTGCCAGCAGCGAGGACATGACCTACGAGCAGTACTTC,CASSEDMTYEQYF
-,TRBV5-1,TRBJ2-6,-,TGCGCCAGCAGCCTGATGAGCTCTGGGGCCAACGTCCTGACTTTC,CASSLMSSGANVLTF
large,TRBV6-5,TRBJ2-1,TRBD2,TGTGCCAGCAGCCTAGGGACTAGCGGGAATGAGCAGTTCTTC,CASSLGTSGNEQFF
medium-sized,TRBV2,TRBJ2-1,TRBD1,TGTGCCAGTTCCAGGGACAGCTCCTACAATGAGCAGTTCTTC,CASSRDSSYNEQFF
-,TRBV7-3,TRBJ2-2,TRBD2,TGTGCCAGCAGCTTATACGCCGGGACTAGCGGAGGGGTGAACACCGGGGAGCTGTTTTTT,CASSLYAGTSGGVNTGELFF
few,TRBV5-1,TRBJ1-1,TRBD1,TGCGCCAGCAGGCACGGGACAGGGAACACTGAAGCTTTCTTT,CASRHGTGNTEAFF
few,TRBV12-5,TRBJ2-5,-,TGTGCTAGTGGTTTGGGTAGGGGGACCCAGTACTTC,CASGLGRGTQYF
-,TRBV6-2/TRBV6-3,TRBJ1-3,-,TGTGCCAGCAGGACCCCCGAGAGGGTATTCAACACCATATATTTT,CASRTPERVFNTIYF
-,TRBV5-1,TRBJ1-5,-,TGCGCCAGCAGCTTGGCAGGGGCAGGGCAGCCCCAGCATTTT,CASSLAGAGQPQHF
once,TRBV20-1,TRBJ2-1,-,TGCAGTGCTCCCTTGCGGAGGGCCTCCTACAATGAGCAGTTCTTC,CSAPLRRASYNEQFF
-,TRBV5-1,TRBJ1-2,TRBD1,TGCGCCAGCAGCTTGGAGGGGGCGCGGGGCTACACCTTC,CASSLEGARGYTF
-,TRBV20-1,TRBJ2-7,TRBD2,TGCAGTGCTAGAGGGGACTACCAGCGGGAGTACTTC,CSARGDYQREYF
-,TRBV5-1,TRBJ2-3,TRBD1,TGCGCCAGCACCACCGGGACAGGGCTAGATACGCAGTATTTT,CASTTGTGLDTQYF
-,TRBV10-1,TRBJ2-7,TRBD2,TGCGCCAGCAAGACCCAGACTAGCGGGAGTGGAGAGCAGTACTTC,CASKTQTSGSGEQYF
-,TRBV4-2,TRBJ2-2,-,TGTGCCAGCAGCCAAATAGGCGGAGGGACCTACACCGGGGAGCTGTTTTTT,CASSQIGGGTYTGELFF
few,TRBV5-4,TRBJ2-1,-,TGTGCCAGCACCCATCCGGGAGCTAACTACAATGAGCAGTTCTTC,CASTHPGANYNEQFF
-,TRBV6-5,TRBJ2-1,-,TGTGCCAGCAGTTACTCGCGGGGCCGTGTGAAGGAGCAGTTCTTC,CASSYSRGRVKEQFF
-,TRBV5-6,TRBJ2-1,TRBD1,TGTGCCAGCAGCCCCATGACAGGGAATAGGTACAATGAGCAGTTCTTC,CASSPMTGNRYNEQFF
-,TRBV15,TRBJ2-6,-,TGTGCCACCAGCAGAGAGGGGACTGGGGCCAACGTCCTGACTTTC,CATSREGTGANVLTF
few,TRBV7-2,TRBJ2-3,TRBD2,TGTGCCAGCAGCCGGACTAGCGGAGGGCCTCTAGGTACGCAGTATTTT,CASSRTSGGPLGTQYF
few,TRBV7-8,TRBJ2-5,TRBD1,TGTGCCAGCAGCTTAGTGCAGGGGGCTGAAGAGACCCAGTACTTC,CASSLVQGAEETQYF
few,TRBV9,TRBJ1-5,-,TGTGCCAGCAGCGTAGCGGGGGATAGCAATCAGCCCCAGCATTTT,CASSVAGDSNQPQHF
-,TRBV2,TRBJ1-5,-,TGTGCCAGCAAGGACGGTCGGGGCAATCAGCCCCAGCATTTT,CASKDGRGNQPQHF
-,TRBV6-4,TRBJ1-5,-,TGTGCCAGCAGTGAAACCTCCGGGGGCAATCAGCCCCAGCATTTT,CASSETSGGNQPQHF
few,TRBV12-3/TRBV12-4,TRBJ2-5,TRBD1,TGTGCCAGCAGTCCGACAGGGGTGGAGACCCAGTACTTC,CASSPTGVETQYF
many,TRBV20-1,TRBJ1-1,TRBD1,TGCAGTGCTCCTCGGACAGGGGGCTTTATGAACACTGAAGCTTTCTTT,CSAPRTGGFMNTEAFF
few,TRBV5-5,TRBJ2-1,TRBD2,TGTGCCAGCAGGACTAGCGGGAGCTCCTACAATGAGCAGTTCTTC,CASRTSGSSYNEQFF
-,TRBV28,TRBJ2-3,TRBD2,TGTGCCAGCAGTTCTAGCGGCCCTACAGATACGCAGTATTTT,CASSSSGPTDTQYF
few,TRBV12-3/TRBV12-4,TRBJ2-2,-,TGTGCCAGCAGTTATTGGGAGGGGGCCGGGGAGCTGTTTTTT,CASSYWEGAGELFF
-,TRBV12-3/TRBV12-4,TRBJ2-7,-,TGTGCCAGCAGTCCCACAGGGTCGTATGCCTACGAGCAGTACTTC,CASSPTGSYAYEQYF
-,TRBV5-1,TRBJ1-6,-,TGCGCCAGCAGCTTGGGAGGGGGTGTTGATTCACCCCTCCACTTT,CASSLGGGVDSPLHF
-,TRBV12-3/TRBV12-4,TRBJ1-5,TRBD1,TGTGCCAGCAGGGGACAGGGCAATCAGCCCCAGCATTTT,CASRGQGNQPQHF
-,TRBV7-3,TRBJ2-7,-,TGTGCCAGCAGCCTTAGCGGAGGGATGACCGAGCAGTACTTC,CASSLSGGMTEQYF